The 20 T cell receptor beta chains presented below share a single source sample, sequenced in a study of blood T cell repertoires in COVID-19. Data came from immunoSEQ multiplex PCR; TCRdb stores just in-frame clones and leaves some out. The table lists 350,000 to 400,000 clones, 90% to 95% of them singletons. The sequenced material came from PBMCs or T cells enriched from blood (not recorded which). The receptors originated from a woman in her 40s who had been exposed to COVID-19.

The chain uses TRBV30 and TRBJ2-2; D might be TRBD1 (6 bases). The CDR3 extends over 13 amino acids. Looked up from germline, CDR1 is GTSNPN and CDR2 is SVGIG (reference sequence). Trimming took off 2 bases at V and 7 bases at J, with 11 bases between the two ends. The CDR3 reads CAWSPQGVGELFF. The CDR3 DNA follows: TGTGCCTGGAGTCCACAGGGAGTCGGGGAGCTGTTTTTT.

V and J are TRBV3-1 (or the pseudogene TRBV3-2) and TRBJ2-7; possibly TRBD2 for D (6 bases). Per germline, CDR1 LGHDT and CDR2 YNNKEL (reference sequence). This CDR3 comprises 15 residues. V lost 5 bases and J 6 bases, leaving 20 bases between the germline ends. The CDR3 nucleotides read TGTGCCAGCAGCTGGGGAGGCAGGGTTGAAGGCGAGCAGTACTTC. Protein: CASSWGGRVEGEQYF.

The chain recombines TRBV29-1 with TRBJ1-1, with D possibly matching TRBD1 (5 bases). Germline V gene sequence: CDR1 SQVTM, CDR2 ANQGSEA. The V gene lost 4 bases and the J gene lost 5 bases, with 11 bases spanning the gap. CDR3 length: 12 amino acids. Written as DNA, the CDR3 is TGCAGCGTTGTTACGGGGGGAACTGAAGCTTTCTTT. Translating it yields CSVVTGGTEAFF.

The chain recombines TRBV6-5 with TRBJ1-1; D unclear. The V and J ends lost 6 bases and 5 bases respectively, with 13 bases between them. Per germline, CDR1 MNHEY and CDR2 SVGAGI. The CDR3 runs 13 residues. The CDR3 reads CASREVRVTEAFF. As DNA, the CDR3 is TGTGCCAGCAGGGAGGTAAGGGTAACTGAAGCTTTCTTT.

This chain connects TRBV5-1 to TRBJ2-7; possible D gene TRBD2, 5 bases. Between the trimmed V and J ends, which lost 3 bases and 4 bases, there was a span of 8 bases. There are 12 residues in the CDR3. Germline V lookup: CDR1 SGHRS, CDR2 YFSETQ. CDR3 sequence reads: CASSSGSYEQYF. The CDR3 bases are TGCGCCAGCAGCTCGGGGAGTTACGAGCAGTACTTC.

This chain links TRBV5-1 with TRBJ2-7; 8 bases align to TRBD1. Trimming removed 3 bases from V and 2 bases from J; junction bases left unmatched: 10. CDR3 size: 16 residues. In germline, CDR1 is SGHRS, CDR2 YFSETQ. For the CDR3, the DNA is TGCGCCAGCAGCTCCACGACCGGGACAGGAGCCTACGAGCAGTACTTC. Its protein is CASSSTTGTGAYEQYF.

Here the CDR3 DNA reads TGTGCCGCCGGGGAACCTGATCGTAGTTCACCCCTCCACTTT. This gives the protein CAAGEPDRSSPLHF. The chain uses TRBV21-1 and TRBJ1-6. TRBV21-1 is a listed pseudogene. The CDR3 is made up of 14 amino acids.

The CDR3 protein is CASTLGWEFYREQFF. CDR3 bases: TGTGCCAGCACCCTAGGGTGGGAGTTTTACCGCGAGCAGTTCTTC. This rearrangement joins TRBV9 to TRBJ2-1; D perhaps matches TRBD2 (5 bases). The CDR3 has 15 residues. Germline V gene sequence: CDR1 SGDLS, CDR2 YYNGEE. Trimming removed 6 bases at V and 10 bases at J, with 23 bases between.

J is TRBJ1-2 and V is TRBV15; the match to TRBD1 covers 7 bases. Germline V gives CDR1 LNHNV, CDR2 YYDKDF (reference sequence). V lost 1 base to trimming and J lost 6 bases; unmatched junction nucleotides: 8. This CDR3 has 15 amino acids. The CDR3 coding sequence is TGTGCCACCAGCAGAGTCCCAGGGACAGTGGATGGCTACACCTTC. Translating it yields CATSRVPGTVDGYTF.

The V and J genes are TRBV15 and TRBJ2-7; D is uncertain. V was cut by 8 bases and J by 5 bases, with 13 bases left in between. This CDR3 is built from 12 residues. The V gene's germline CDR1 is LNHNV and CDR2 YYDKDF (reference sequence). The CDR3 protein is CATAMRFHEQYF. The CDR3 coding sequence is TGTGCCACCGCCATGAGATTTCACGAGCAGTACTTC.

This clone was picked up a small number of times. The chain carries TRBV3-1 (or the pseudogene TRBV3-2) and TRBJ1-3; 7 bases fit TRBD1. The junction had 9 bases not matched to a gene; V was cut back by 6 bases and J by 4 bases. Germline assignment: CDR1 LGHDT and CDR2 YNNKEL (reference sequence). The CDR3 covers 15 residues. The DNA for the CDR3 is TGTGCCAGCAGTCAACCCGGGACAGACGGAAACACCATATATTTT. This translates into CASSQPGTDGNTIYF.

The rearrangement uses TRBV5-4 and TRBJ1-5; D unclear. Germline V CDR1 and CDR2: SGHNT, YYREEE (reference sequence). The ends were cut back, 4 bases at V and 2 bases at J, with 10 bases in the middle. CDR3 length: 14 amino acids. CDR3 bases: TGTGCCAGCAGCGTTGACATGGGCAATCAGCCCCAGCATTTT. Translated: CASSVDMGNQPQHF.

J is TRBJ2-7 and V is TRBV10-3, with TRBD2 matching over 15 bases. Germline V gives CDR1 ENHRY, CDR2 SYGVKD. J was trimmed by 6 bases and V by 6 bases; bases with no gene match: 6. The CDR3 sequence is 15 residues long. CDR3 nucleotide sequence: TGTGCCATCAGGGACCCGGGACTAGCGGGAGGCGAGCAGTACTTC. Encoded protein: CAIRDPGLAGGEQYF.

V usage is TRBV5-1 and J usage is TRBJ2-2; 11 nucleotides match TRBD1. Losses at the gene ends were 1 base for V and 2 bases for J; bases not matched to a gene: 4. Germline lookup yields CDR1 SGHRS and CDR2 YFSETQ. The CDR3 consists of 17 residues. CDR3 bases: TGCGCCAGCAGCTTGAGAGGACAGGGGGCTAACACCGGGGAGCTGTTTTTT. Translating gives CASSLRGQGANTGELFF.

This clone was counted a single time. The chain carries TRBV20-1 and TRBJ2-7; D possibly corresponds to TRBD2 (5 bases). V lost 3 bases to trimming and J lost 0 bases, with 9 bases between them. Per germline, CDR1 DFQATT and CDR2 SNEGSKA (reference sequence). The CDR3 consists of 13 residues. DNA of the CDR3: TGCAGTGCTAGTTTAGGGAGCTCCTACGAGCAGTACTTC. It codes for CSASLGSSYEQYF.

The rearrangement joins TRBV12-5 to TRBJ1-1; 8 nucleotides agree with TRBD1. V lost 0 bases, J lost 5 bases, and 8 bases stayed unmatched. CDR3 length equals 16 residues. CDR1 and CDR2 (germline): LGHNT, FRNRAP. Here the CDR3 reads CASGLVLDRAGTEAFF. CDR3 DNA sequence: TGTGCTAGTGGTTTGGTACTGGACAGGGCTGGGACTGAAGCTTTCTTT.

For this clone: The junction shows a germline mismatch at one end, possibly a read error. The chain links TRBV11-3 to TRBJ1-1, with no clear D. This CDR3 is built from 13 residues. CDR1 and CDR2 (germline): SGHNT, YENEEA. The CDR3 is CASTLQYNTEAFF. The CDR3 bases are TGTGCCAGCACCTTACAGTACAACACTGAAGCTTTCTTT.

The chain is built from TRBV3-1 (or the pseudogene TRBV3-2) and TRBJ1-4, with TRBD1 identical over 9 bases. V shed 2 bases, J shed 10 bases, and the junction held 14 bases outside the gene matches. CDR1 and CDR2 from the germline V gene are LGHDT and YNNKEL (reference sequence). This CDR3 has 17 amino acids. The CDR3 DNA follows: TGTGCCAGCAGCCAATACCGGGACAGGGAATTCCTTAGAAAACTGTTTTTT. Translated: CASSQYRDREFLRKLFF.

This clone came up once. The chain uses TRBV5-6 and TRBJ2-2, with a tentative D call TRBD1 (6 bases). The CDR3 is 16 amino acids. From germline, CDR1 is SGHDT and CDR2 YYEEEE. V gave up 4 bases and J gave up 3 bases, with 16 bases separating them. The CDR3 sequence is CASSLDGGRYTGELFF. CDR3 in DNA: TGTGCCAGCAGCCTGGATGGGGGCCGTTACACCGGGGAGCTGTTTTTT. The whole variable domain, remainder taken from reference TRBV5-6 and TRBJ2-2, is DAGVTQSPTHLIKTRGQQVTLRCSPKSGHDTVSWYQQALGQGPQFIFQYYEEEERQRGNFPDRFSGHQFPNYSSELNVNALLLGDSALYLCASSLDGGRYTGELFFGEGSRLTVL.

The rearrangement links TRBV7-9 to TRBJ1-2; D uncertain. This CDR3 spans 15 amino acids. Germline values: CDR1 SEHNR, CDR2 FQNEAQ (reference sequence). Trimming removed 3 bases at V and 3 bases at J, with 14 bases between. The CDR3 region has the DNA TGTGCCAGCAGCTTCCCTATTGAGGCGGACTATGGCTACACCTTC. It specifies CASSFPIEADYGYTF.